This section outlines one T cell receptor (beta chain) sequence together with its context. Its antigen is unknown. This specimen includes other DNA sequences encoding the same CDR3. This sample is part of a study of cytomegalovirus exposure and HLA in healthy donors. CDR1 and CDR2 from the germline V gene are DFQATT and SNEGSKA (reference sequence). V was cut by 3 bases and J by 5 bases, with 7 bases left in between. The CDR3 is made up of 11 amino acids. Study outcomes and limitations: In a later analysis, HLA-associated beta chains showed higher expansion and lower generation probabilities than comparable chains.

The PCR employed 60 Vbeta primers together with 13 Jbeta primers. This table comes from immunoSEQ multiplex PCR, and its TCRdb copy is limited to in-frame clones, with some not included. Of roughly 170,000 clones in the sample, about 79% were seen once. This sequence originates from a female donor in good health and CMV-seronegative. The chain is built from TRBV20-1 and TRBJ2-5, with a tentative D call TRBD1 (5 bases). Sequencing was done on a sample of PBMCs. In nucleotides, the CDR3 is TGCAGTGCTAGGGCAGGGGAGACCCAGTACTTC. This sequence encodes CSARAGETQYF.